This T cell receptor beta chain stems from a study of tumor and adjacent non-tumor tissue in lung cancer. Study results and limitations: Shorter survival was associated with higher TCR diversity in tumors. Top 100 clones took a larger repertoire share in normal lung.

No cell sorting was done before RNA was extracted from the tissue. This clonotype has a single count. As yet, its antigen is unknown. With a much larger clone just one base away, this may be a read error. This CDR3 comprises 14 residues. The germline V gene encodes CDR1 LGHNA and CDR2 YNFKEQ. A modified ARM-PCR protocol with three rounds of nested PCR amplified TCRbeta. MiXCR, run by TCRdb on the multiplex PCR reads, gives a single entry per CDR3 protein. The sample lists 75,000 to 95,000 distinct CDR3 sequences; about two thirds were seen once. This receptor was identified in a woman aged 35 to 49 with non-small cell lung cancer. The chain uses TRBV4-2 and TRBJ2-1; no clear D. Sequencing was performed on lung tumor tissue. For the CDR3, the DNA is TGTACCAGCCGCGGTGAGGACCTTTACAATGAGCAGTTCTTC. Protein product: CTSRGEDLYNEQFF.